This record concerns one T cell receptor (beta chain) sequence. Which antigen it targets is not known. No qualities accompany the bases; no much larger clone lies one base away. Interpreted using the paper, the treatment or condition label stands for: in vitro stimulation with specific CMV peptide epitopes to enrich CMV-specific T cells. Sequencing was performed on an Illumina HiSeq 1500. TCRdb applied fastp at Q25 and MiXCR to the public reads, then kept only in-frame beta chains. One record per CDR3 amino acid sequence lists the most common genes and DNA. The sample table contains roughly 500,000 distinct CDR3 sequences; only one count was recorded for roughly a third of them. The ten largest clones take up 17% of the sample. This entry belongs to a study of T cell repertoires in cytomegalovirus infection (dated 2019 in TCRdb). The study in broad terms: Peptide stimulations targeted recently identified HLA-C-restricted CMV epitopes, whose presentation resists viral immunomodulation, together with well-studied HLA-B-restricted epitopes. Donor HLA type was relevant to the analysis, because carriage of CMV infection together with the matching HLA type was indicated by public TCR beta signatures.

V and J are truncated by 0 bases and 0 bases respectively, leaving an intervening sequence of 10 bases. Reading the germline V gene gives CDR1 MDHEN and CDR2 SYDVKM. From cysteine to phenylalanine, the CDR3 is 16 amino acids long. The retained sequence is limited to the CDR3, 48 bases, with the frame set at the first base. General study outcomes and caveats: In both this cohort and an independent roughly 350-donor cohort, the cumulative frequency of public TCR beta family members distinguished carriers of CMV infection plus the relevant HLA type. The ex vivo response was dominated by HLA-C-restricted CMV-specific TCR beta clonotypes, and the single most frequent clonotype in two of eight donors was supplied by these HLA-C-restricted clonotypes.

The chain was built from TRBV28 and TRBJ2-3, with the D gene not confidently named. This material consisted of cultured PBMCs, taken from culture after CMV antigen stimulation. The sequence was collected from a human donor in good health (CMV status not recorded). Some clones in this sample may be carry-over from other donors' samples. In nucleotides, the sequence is TGTGCCAGCAGTTTATGGTGGGATTCTAGCACAGATACGCAGTATTTT. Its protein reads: CASSLWWDSSTDTQYF.